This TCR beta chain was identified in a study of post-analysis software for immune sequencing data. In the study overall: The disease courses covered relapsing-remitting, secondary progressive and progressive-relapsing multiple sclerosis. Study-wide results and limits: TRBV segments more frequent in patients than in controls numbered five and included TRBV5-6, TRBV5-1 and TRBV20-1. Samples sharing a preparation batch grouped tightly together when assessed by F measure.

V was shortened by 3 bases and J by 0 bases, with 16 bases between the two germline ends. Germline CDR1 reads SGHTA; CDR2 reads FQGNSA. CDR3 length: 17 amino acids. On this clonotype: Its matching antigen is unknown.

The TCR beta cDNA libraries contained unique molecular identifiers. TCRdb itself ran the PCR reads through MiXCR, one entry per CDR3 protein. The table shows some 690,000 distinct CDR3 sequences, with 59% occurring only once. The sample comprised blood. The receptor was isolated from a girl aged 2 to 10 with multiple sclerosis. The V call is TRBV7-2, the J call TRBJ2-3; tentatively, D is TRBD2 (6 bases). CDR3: CASSFPLEGTSTDTQYF. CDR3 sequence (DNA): TGTGCCAGCAGCTTTCCCCTGGAGGGGACGAGCACAGATACGCAGTATTTT.